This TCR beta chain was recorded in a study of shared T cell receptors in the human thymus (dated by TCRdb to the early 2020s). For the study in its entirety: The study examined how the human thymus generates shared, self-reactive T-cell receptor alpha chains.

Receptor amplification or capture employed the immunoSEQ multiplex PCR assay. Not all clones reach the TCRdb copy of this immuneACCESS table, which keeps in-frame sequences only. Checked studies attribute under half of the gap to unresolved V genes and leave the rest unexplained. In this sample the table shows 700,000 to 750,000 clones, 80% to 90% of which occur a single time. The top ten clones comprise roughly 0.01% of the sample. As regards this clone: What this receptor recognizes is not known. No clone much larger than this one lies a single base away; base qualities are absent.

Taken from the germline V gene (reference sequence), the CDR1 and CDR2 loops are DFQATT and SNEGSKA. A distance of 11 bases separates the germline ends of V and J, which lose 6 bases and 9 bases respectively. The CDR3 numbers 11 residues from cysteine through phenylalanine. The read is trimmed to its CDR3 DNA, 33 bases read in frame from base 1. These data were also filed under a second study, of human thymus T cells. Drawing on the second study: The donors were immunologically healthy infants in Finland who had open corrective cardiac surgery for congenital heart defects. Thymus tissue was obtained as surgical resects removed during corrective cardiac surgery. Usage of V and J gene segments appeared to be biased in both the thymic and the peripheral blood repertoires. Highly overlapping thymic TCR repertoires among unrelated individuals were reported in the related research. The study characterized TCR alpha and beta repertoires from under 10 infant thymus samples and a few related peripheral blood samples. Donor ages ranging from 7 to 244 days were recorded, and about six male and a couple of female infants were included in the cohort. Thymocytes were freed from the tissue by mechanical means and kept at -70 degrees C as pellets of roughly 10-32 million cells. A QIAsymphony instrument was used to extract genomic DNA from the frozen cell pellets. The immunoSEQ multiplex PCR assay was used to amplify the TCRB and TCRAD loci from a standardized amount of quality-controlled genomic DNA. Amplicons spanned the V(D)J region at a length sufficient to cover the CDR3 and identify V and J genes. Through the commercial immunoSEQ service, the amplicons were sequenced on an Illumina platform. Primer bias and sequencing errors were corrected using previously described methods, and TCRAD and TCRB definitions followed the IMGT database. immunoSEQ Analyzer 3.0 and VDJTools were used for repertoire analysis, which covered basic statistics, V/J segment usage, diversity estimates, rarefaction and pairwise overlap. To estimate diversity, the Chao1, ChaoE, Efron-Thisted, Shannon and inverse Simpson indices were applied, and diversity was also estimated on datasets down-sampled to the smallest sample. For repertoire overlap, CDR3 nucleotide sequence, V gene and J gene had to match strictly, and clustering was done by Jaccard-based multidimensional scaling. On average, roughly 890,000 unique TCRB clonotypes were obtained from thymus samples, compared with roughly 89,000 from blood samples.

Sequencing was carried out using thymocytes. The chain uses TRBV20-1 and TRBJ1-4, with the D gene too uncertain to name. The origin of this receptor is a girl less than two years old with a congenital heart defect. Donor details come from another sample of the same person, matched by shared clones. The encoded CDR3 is CSALSRQKLFF. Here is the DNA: TGCAGTGCCCTTTCCCGTCAAAAACTGTTTTTT.